Sequencing of this T cell receptor (beta chain) was carried out in a study of beta chain features in type 1 diabetes. Study details: Sorted cells, around 100 million in number, were examined across all samples.

Findings and limits, study-wide: Type 1 diabetes patients showed a moderate but significant shortening of TCRB CDR3s in all four CD4+ subsets. Fewer junction insertions and more nucleotide deletions appeared in type 1 diabetes patients.

The V end lost 7 bases, the J end lost 5 bases, and 14 bases lay between the germline ends. CDR3 length: 13 residues. Germline CDR1 is MDHEN and CDR2 is SYDVKM. Via the markers CD45RO/CCR7/CD25/CD127/CD95/CD27, stem cell-like memory, regulatory, central memory and naive CD4+ cells were sorted. Expressed TCRB transcripts got sequenced, as all isolated RNA was reverse transcribed. The method was immunoSEQ multiplex PCR; TCRdb's version includes in-frame clones alone and lacks a portion of them. This sample has about 340,000 clones; under 8.5% occur once, and the top ten carry approximately 0.44%. This clone was picked up a small number of times. Its antigen is unidentified.

The TCR comes from a young woman in good health. V gene TRBV28 combines with J gene TRBJ2-5; D is perhaps TRBD2 (5 bases). Sequenced material: central memory CD4+ T cells from blood. The chain's CDR3 is CASILSGGETQYF. For the CDR3, the DNA is TGTGCCAGCATCCTGAGCGGCGGGGAGACCCAGTACTTC.